This T cell receptor beta chain was identified in a study of blood T cell repertoires in COVID-19. Overall study context: Whether acute or convalescent, the COVID-19 samples came from the United States, Italy and Spain. Nucleic acid was either cDNA or gDNA, and it came from T cells, B-cell-depleted T cells, or PBMCs.

Cohorts were based on clinical histories the participants reported. Libraries were prepared by immunoSEQ multiplex PCR; TCRdb keeps only in-frame clonotypes and omits some of them. In the table there are around 230,000 clones, roughly 87% of which are singletons. The length of the CDR3 is 11 residues. CDR1 is DFQATT and CDR2 is SNEGSKA in the germline V gene (reference sequence). Trimming shortened V by 6 bases and J by 8 bases, and 13 bases separated the two germline ends. The TCR comes from a young man with acute COVID-19. This chain links TRBV20-1 with TRBJ1-2; TRBD1 is a possible D gene (6 bases). The sample comprised PBMCs or T cells enriched from blood (not recorded which). CDR3 loop: CSAQGHGGYTF. The CDR3 DNA sequence: TGCAGTGCCCAGGGACACGGAGGCTACACCTTC.